Presented here are 24 T cell receptor beta chains from one specimen sequenced in a study of blood T cell repertoires in COVID-19. Only in-frame clones appear in the TCRdb table, and some are missing; sequencing was by immunoSEQ multiplex PCR. The table includes around 220,000 clones, around 84% detected once. Sequencing was carried out using PBMCs or T cells enriched from blood (not recorded which). The receptors were gathered from a woman aged 40 to 50 who had recovered from COVID-19.

This clone has only one observation. The chain is built from TRBV7-8 and TRBJ1-1; D is undetermined. The germline V and J ends were trimmed by 0 bases and 3 bases, with 5 bases remaining between them. This CDR3 spans 13 amino acids. CDR1 and CDR2 (germline): SGHVS, FQNEAQ. The CDR3, as DNA: TGTGCCAGCAGCTTAGCAGGAGACACTGAAGCTTTCTTT. Its translation is CASSLAGDTEAFF.

The chain carries TRBV7-8 and TRBJ2-1; D gene unclear. CDR1 is SGHVS and CDR2 is FQNEAQ in the germline V gene. There are 12 residues in the CDR3. Trimming shortened V by 5 bases and J by 4 bases, and 6 bases separated the two germline ends. CDR3 sequence reads: CASSPLYNEQFF. The CDR3 DNA reads as TGTGCCAGCAGCCCACTTTACAATGAGCAGTTCTTC.

The V call is TRBV29-1, the J call TRBJ2-1; 10 bases map to TRBD2. Germline V gene sequence: CDR1 SQVTM, CDR2 ANQGSEA. Trimming at V came to 2 bases and at J to 7 bases, leaving 11 bases not matched to a gene. There are 16 residues in the CDR3. The chain's CDR3 is CSVEIGRTSGMNEQFF. CDR3 nucleotide sequence: TGCAGCGTTGAAATCGGCAGGACTAGCGGTATGAATGAGCAGTTCTTC.

This clone was seen a handful of times. The chain joins TRBV4-2 to TRBJ2-1, with 7 positions matching TRBD1. This CDR3 has 15 amino acids. V was clipped by 1 base and J by 5 bases; unmatched bases: 5. CDR1 LGHNA and CDR2 YNFKEQ come from the germline V gene. The chain's CDR3 is CASSQGDSRDNEQFF. CDR3 nucleotides: TGTGCCAGCAGCCAAGGGGACAGCAGGGACAATGAGCAGTTCTTC.

This sequence joins TRBV6-1 and TRBJ2-7; 8 nucleotides line up with TRBD2. This CDR3 has 14 residues. J was trimmed by 7 bases and V by 8 bases; bases with no gene match: 13. The germline V gene has CDR1 MNHNS and CDR2 SASEGT. Here the CDR3 reads CASRGAGVLWEQYV. The CDR3 bases are TGTGCCAGCCGTGGAGCGGGAGTTCTCTGGGAGCAGTACGTC.

The J gene is TRBJ2-7, the V gene TRBV2; the match to TRBD2 covers 7 bases. The trim removed 7 bases at V and 7 bases at J, leaving 16 bases unmatched. The germline CDR1 and CDR2 sequences are SNHLY and FYNNEI. The CDR3 runs to 15 residues. The CDR3 spells CASNGGTRTAGEQYV. CDR3 DNA: TGTGCCAGCAACGGGGGGACCCGGACCGCGGGGGAGCAGTACGTC.

This chain joins TRBV7-3 and TRBJ2-1; possibly TRBD2 for D (5 bases). V was pared by 5 bases and J by 7 bases, with 6 bases between. Germline CDR1 is SGHTA and CDR2 is FQGTGA. The CDR3 is 11 residues long. The CDR3 sequence is CASSGGNEQFF. In DNA, the CDR3 is TGTGCCAGCAGCGGCGGGAATGAGCAGTTCTTC. Based on the CDR3 plus reference TRBV7-3 and TRBJ2-1, the full variable domain is GAGVSQTPSNKVTEKGKYVELRCDPISGHTALYWYRQSLGQGPEFLIYFQGTGAADDSGLPNDRFFAVRPEGSVSTLKIQRTERGDSAVYLCASSGGNEQFFGPGTRLTVL.

The chain couples TRBV7-2 to TRBJ1-3, with TRBD1 matching 7 bases. This CDR3 is built from 15 residues. The germline V gene encodes CDR1 SGHTA and CDR2 FQGNSA. The ends lost 5 bases at V and 4 bases at J; junction bases unmatched: 8. The CDR3 reads CASSQGRGPGNTIYF. The DNA of the CDR3 is TGTGCCAGCAGCCAGGGAAGGGGGCCCGGAAACACCATATATTTT. Using reference TRBV7-2 and TRBJ1-3 for the parts outside the CDR3, the full variable domain is GAGVSQSPSNKVTEKGKDVELRCDPISGHTALYWYRQSLGQGLEFLIYFQGNSAPDKSGLPSDRFSAERTGGSVSTLTIQRTQQEDSAVYLCASSQGRGPGNTIYFGEGSWLTVV.

This chain connects TRBV10-3 to TRBJ1-5, with 9 bases matching TRBD1. This CDR3 region has 14 residues. Germline CDR1 ENHRY, CDR2 SYGVKD. The V gene end was trimmed by 3 bases and the J gene end by 4 bases; junction bases not matched to a gene: 1. This chain's CDR3 is CAISEQGANQPQHF. As DNA, the CDR3 is TGTGCCATCAGTGAACAGGGGGCGAATCAGCCCCAGCATTTT.

The chain uses TRBV7-3 and TRBJ2-1, with TRBD2 matching over 7 bases. In germline, CDR1 is SGHTA, CDR2 FQGTGA. The CDR3 sequence is 15 residues long. The V and J ends lost 2 bases and 6 bases, in that order; junction bases with no gene match: 7. The chain's CDR3 is CASSLDGRAGNEQFF. The CDR3 bases are TGTGCCAGCAGCTTAGATGGGAGGGCCGGCAATGAGCAGTTCTTC.

For the CDR3, the DNA is TGTGCCACCAGTACCACTTATAGCAATCAGCCCCAGCATTTT. Amino acids: CATSTTYSNQPQHF. The chain has TRBV24-1 and TRBJ1-5; D is uncertain. Germline lookup yields CDR1 KGHDR and CDR2 SFDVKD. The CDR3 covers 14 residues. V was shortened by 6 bases and J by 0 bases, with 8 bases between the two germline ends.

The rearrangement uses TRBV5-4 and TRBJ2-1, with 9 positions matching TRBD2. CDR3 length: 16 amino acids. Germline CDR1 reads SGHNT; CDR2 reads YYREEE (reference sequence). V dropped 0 bases and J dropped 6; count of bases not matched to a gene: 7. The CDR3 DNA reads as TGTGCCAGCAGCTTGGCGGGCGGGAGGGCCCCCAATGAGCAGTTCTTC. Its translation is CASSLAGGRAPNEQFF. Filled out from reference TRBV5-4 and TRBJ2-1, the complete variable domain reads ETGVTQSPTHLIKTRGQQVTLRCSSQSGHNTVSWYQQALGQGPQFIFQYYREEENGRGNFPPRFSGLQFPNYSSELNVNALELDDSALYLCASSLAGGRAPNEQFFGPGTRLTVL.

The V call is TRBV28, the J call TRBJ2-7; D gene uncertain. Germline V gene sequence: CDR1 MDHEN, CDR2 SYDVKM. There are 16 residues in the CDR3. Between the trimmed V and J ends, which lost 5 bases and 2 bases, there was a span of 19 bases. Here the CDR3 reads CASSPPLWRRPYEQYF. In DNA form, the CDR3 reads TGTGCCAGCAGTCCACCCCTCTGGCGGAGACCCTACGAGCAGTACTTC.

The chain carries TRBV2 and TRBJ1-1, with 9 bases identical to TRBD1. The CDR3 is 14 residues long. Germline loops: CDR1 SNHLY, CDR2 FYNNEI. Trimming took 1 base from V and 6 from J; bases not matched to a gene: 3. The CDR3 DNA is TGTGCCAGCAGTGAAGTGGACAGGGGCCCTGAAGCTTTCTTT. It specifies CASSEVDRGPEAFF.

The chain combines TRBV6-5 with TRBJ1-2, with D hard to call. The CDR3 is made up of 12 amino acids. The germline gives CDR1 MNHEY, CDR2 SVGAGI. The CDR3 DNA reads TGTGGTCATTCAGAGGGTAACTATGGCTACACCTTC. Protein: CGHSEGNYGYTF.

This clone has just one count. The sample contains more than one DNA sequence encoding this CDR3. The J gene is TRBJ2-7, the V gene TRBV18, with D possibly being TRBD1 (6 bases). This CDR3 spans 13 amino acids. V was pared by 2 bases and J by 3 bases, with 8 bases between. Germline V gene lookup returns CDR1 KGHSH and CDR2 LQKENI. The CDR3: CASSPGQSYEQYV. As DNA, the CDR3 is TGTGCCAGCTCACCAGGACAGAGCTACGAGCAGTACGTC.

The chain couples TRBV5-1 to TRBJ1-1, with 7 positions matching TRBD1. V trimming: 0 bases; J trimming: 10 bases; junction bases outside the gene matches: 6. In germline, CDR1 is SGHRS, CDR2 YFSETQ. The CDR3 is 13 residues long. The CDR3 loop is CASSLGQGGPAFF. CDR3 DNA: TGCGCCAGCAGCTTGGGACAGGGTGGGCCAGCTTTCTTT.

J is TRBJ2-5 and V is TRBV24-1; the match to TRBD2 covers 9 bases. There are 18 residues in the CDR3. V trimming: 5 bases; J trimming: 5 bases; junction bases outside the gene matches: 17. Germline CDR1 reads KGHDR; CDR2 reads SFDVKD. The CDR3 DNA follows: TGTGCCACCAGTGGGGCTAGCGGGAAAGATGGGAATTCTGAGACCCAGTACTTC. Encoded protein: CATSGASGKDGNSETQYF.

V is TRBV10-3 and J is TRBJ2-1; 8 positions match TRBD1. J was trimmed by 8 bases and V by 7 bases; bases with no gene match: 10. Germline-derived CDR1 and CDR2 are ENHRY and SYGVKD. The CDR3 loop spans 14 amino acids. DNA for the CDR3: TGTGCCATCAAAAAGGACAGGGAGGCTGATGAGCAGTTCTTC. It is translated as CAIKKDREADEQFF.

This chain joins TRBV29-1 and TRBJ2-7; the match to TRBD2 covers 10 bases. V lost 5 bases and J lost 5; bases outside the gene matches: 3. Germline values: CDR1 SQVTM, CDR2 ANQGSEA. The CDR3 has 12 residues. The CDR3 DNA reads TGCAGCGTTTCGCTAGCGGGAGACGAGCAGTACTTC. It encodes CSVSLAGDEQYF.

The table lists this clone with a count of one. This chain uses TRBV2 with TRBJ2-1; 9 bases line up with TRBD2. This CDR3 region has 15 residues. With 4 bases clipped from V and 4 bases from J, the junction kept 5 bases outside the gene matches. Germline V gene sequence: CDR1 SNHLY, CDR2 FYNNEI. This CDR3 reads CASSVRTSAYNEQFF. The CDR3 DNA reads as TGTGCCAGCAGTGTCCGGACTAGCGCATACAATGAGCAGTTCTTC.

This chain links TRBV11-2 with TRBJ2-5; 14 nucleotides agree with TRBD2. The CDR3 has 17 residues. The V gene end was trimmed by 3 bases and the J gene end by 5 bases; junction bases not matched to a gene: 8. The germline V gene has CDR1 SGHAT and CDR2 FQNNGV. The CDR3 loop is CASSLGTSGSGGETQYF. Written as DNA, the CDR3 is TGTGCCAGCAGCTTGGGGACTAGCGGGAGTGGAGGGGAGACCCAGTACTTC.

This chain uses TRBV21-1 with TRBJ1-2; the listed D gene, TRBD1, was not tested against the DNA. TRBV21-1 is a known pseudogene. The CDR3 is made up of 13 amino acids. The CDR3 DNA follows: TGTGCCAGCAGCAAAGACCGAGGACAGGCTTACACCTTC. Protein product: CASSKDRGQAYTF.

The CDR3 reads CASSFRQGVRPQHF. CDR3 nucleotides: TGTGCCAGCAGTTTCCGACAGGGAGTCCGGCCCCAGCATTTT. The chain recombines TRBV27 with TRBJ1-5; 7 bases match TRBD1. This CDR3 is built from 14 residues. Germline trimming cut 3 bases from V and 9 bases from J; bases unmatched to any gene: 8. Germline CDR1 is MNHEY and CDR2 is SMNVEV (reference sequence).